A single sample gave rise to the 11 T cell receptor beta chains below, sequenced in a study of blood T cell repertoires in COVID-19. TCRdb's table, derived via immunoSEQ multiplex PCR, lists solely in-frame clones and lacks some. There are under 200,000 clones in the sample; approximately 81% occur only once, and 15% to 20% lies in the top ten. Material: PBMCs or T cells enriched from blood (not recorded which). The receptors were sampled from a man in his sixties who had recovered from COVID-19.

This chain links TRBV3-1 (or the pseudogene TRBV3-2) with TRBJ1-1; 7 bases map to TRBD1. This CDR3 has 15 residues. With 1 base clipped from V and 2 bases from J, the junction kept 4 bases outside the gene matches. Germline CDR1 is LGHDT and CDR2 is YNNKEL (reference sequence). CDR3 in amino acids: CASSQVGQLNTEAFF. CDR3 in DNA: TGTGCCAGCAGCCAAGTGGGACAGCTAAACACTGAAGCTTTCTTT.

The chain carries TRBV7-3 and TRBJ2-2, with 7 nucleotides matching TRBD1. The germline V gene has CDR1 SGHTA and CDR2 FQGTGA. J gave up 0 bases and V 5 bases, and 12 bases lay outside the gene matches. There are 18 residues in the CDR3. The CDR3 coding sequence is TGTGCCAGCAGCCCTACCCGTCGACAGGGTTCGAACACCGGGGAGCTGTTTTTT. Protein: CASSPTRRQGSNTGELFF.

The chain combines TRBV5-6 with TRBJ2-3; 13 bases are shared with TRBD2. Per germline, CDR1 SGHDT and CDR2 YYEEEE. The V gene end was trimmed by 8 bases and the J gene end by 2 bases; junction bases not matched to a gene: 2. CDR3 length: 14 residues. Here the CDR3 reads CASTSGRATDTQYF. The CDR3 DNA reads as TGTGCCAGTACTAGCGGGAGGGCCACAGATACGCAGTATTTT. Full variable domain (missing parts from reference TRBV5-6 and TRBJ2-3): DAGVTQSPTHLIKTRGQQVTLRCSPKSGHDTVSWYQQALGQGPQFIFQYYEEEERQRGNFPDRFSGHQFPNYSSELNVNALLLGDSALYLCASTSGRATDTQYFGPGTRLTVL.

The V and J genes are TRBV11-2 and TRBJ1-5; maybe TRBD1 (6 bases). From germline, CDR1 is SGHAT and CDR2 FQNNGV. Trimming shortened V by 4 bases and J by 7 bases, and 11 bases separated the two germline ends. The CDR3 contains 13 residues. DNA for the CDR3: TGTGCCAGCAGCTGGCGACAGGCGCAGCCCCAGCATTTT. Residues: CASSWRQAQPQHF.

This clone occurred a few times. V usage is TRBV5-4 and J usage is TRBJ1-2, with no clear D. Germline V gene sequence: CDR1 SGHNT, CDR2 YYREEE (reference sequence). This CDR3 has 13 residues. V dropped 0 bases and J dropped 8 bases, with 11 bases sitting between them. Written as DNA, the CDR3 is TGTGCCAGCAGCTTGGATCCACTCTGGGGCTACACCTTC. Its translation is CASSLDPLWGYTF. The full variable domain, rest sourced from reference TRBV5-4 and TRBJ1-2, is ETGVTQSPTHLIKTRGQQVTLRCSSQSGHNTVSWYQQALGQGPQFIFQYYREEENGRGNFPPRFSGLQFPNYSSELNVNALELDDSALYLCASSLDPLWGYTFGSGTRLTVV.

The chain uses TRBV28 and TRBJ2-1; 11 positions match TRBD1. This CDR3 contains 15 residues. Unmatched junction bases numbered 7, after V lost 5 bases and J lost 7 bases. Germline values: CDR1 MDHEN, CDR2 SYDVKM. CDR3: CASSPQDRGQNEQFF. CDR3 coding DNA: TGTGCCAGCAGTCCTCAGGACAGGGGGCAAAATGAGCAGTTCTTC. Looking up the rest from reference TRBV28 and TRBJ2-1 gives the full variable domain: DVKVTQSSRYLVKRTGEKVFLECVQDMDHENMFWYRQDPGLGLRLIYFSYDVKMKEKGDIPEGYSVSREKKERFSLILESASTNQTSMYLCASSPQDRGQNEQFFGPGTRLTVL.

The chain uses TRBV2 and TRBJ2-5; 14 bases are a match to TRBD2. In germline, CDR1 is SNHLY, CDR2 FYNNEI. V shed 3 bases and J 2 bases; nucleotides not matched to a gene: 2. The CDR3 has 16 amino acids. The CDR3 bases are TGTGCCAGCAGTGACGGACTAGCGGGGGGTCAAGAGACCCAGTACTTC. Protein product: CASSDGLAGGQETQYF.

The genes are TRBV28 and TRBJ1-5, with 8 positions matching TRBD1. CDR1 and CDR2 from the germline V gene are MDHEN and SYDVKM. V was pared by 4 bases and J by 4 bases, with 6 bases of the junction left unmatched. CDR3 length: 15 residues. The CDR3 region has the DNA TGTGCCAGCAGTTCAGGGGGCGGTGGGAATCAGCCCCAGCATTTT. Protein: CASSSGGGGNQPQHF. The entire variable domain, with the rest obtained from reference TRBV28 and TRBJ1-5, is as follows: DVKVTQSSRYLVKRTGEKVFLECVQDMDHENMFWYRQDPGLGLRLIYFSYDVKMKEKGDIPEGYSVSREKKERFSLILESASTNQTSMYLCASSSGGGGNQPQHFGDGTRLSIL.

V usage is TRBV19 and J usage is TRBJ2-7; D ambiguous. V shed 1 base and J shed 4 bases, with 17 bases lying between them. CDR1 and CDR2 from the germline V gene are LNHDA and SQIVND (reference sequence). The CDR3 extends over 16 amino acids. For the CDR3, the DNA is TGTGCCAGTAGTATAGGCGGCAGTGGCGGTGGGTACGAGCAGTACTTC. Residues: CASSIGGSGGGYEQYF.

The rearrangement links TRBV24-1 to TRBJ2-2, with D maybe TRBD2 (5 bases). Germline CDR1 reads KGHDR; CDR2 reads SFDVKD. The CDR3 consists of 14 residues. The V end lost 5 bases, the J end lost 5 bases, and 11 bases lay between the germline ends. CDR3 protein: CATSVRASTGELFF. CDR3 nucleotides: TGTGCCACCAGTGTGAGGGCGTCGACCGGGGAGCTGTTTTTT.

V gene TRBV12-3 or TRBV12-4 combines with J gene TRBJ2-3, with D maybe TRBD1 (6 bases). Trimming cost V 6 bases and J 4 bases, with 11 bases left between them. CDR3 length equals 13 residues. Written as DNA, the CDR3 is TGTGCCAGCAGGGGGGCTAGCTCAGATACGCAGTATTTT. Its protein product is CASRGASSDTQYF.